These T cell receptor beta chains were read from a single sample in a study of blood T cell repertoires in COVID-19. Profiling relied on immunoSEQ multiplex PCR, and the TCRdb table lists in-frame clones only, not all of them. The sample yields some 700,000 clones, about nine tenths seen once. Specimen: peripheral blood. Every receptor here comes from a woman younger than 35 with acute or convalescent COVID-19. Both conserved end residues are part of each CDR3. A D gene is named only where the DNA matches it firmly. Only some rows state a clone size, as once, few, many or a class for expanded clones.

v_call: TRBV27; clone_size: .; j_call: TRBJ2-7; d_call: TRBD1; cdr3_aa: CASSLGTGSYEQYF; cdr3_nt: TGTGCCAGCAGTTTAGGGACAGGAAGCTACGAGCAGTACTTC
v_call: TRBV7-2; clone_size: .; j_call: TRBJ2-7; d_call: TRBD1; cdr3_aa: CASSLDRGRYEQYF; cdr3_nt: TGTGCCAGCAGCTTAGACAGGGGACGATACGAGCAGTACTTC
v_call: TRBV5-4; clone_size: once; j_call: TRBJ1-1; d_call: .; cdr3_aa: CASSLAWGGTEAFF; cdr3_nt: TGTGCCAGCAGCTTGGCTTGGGGGGGCACTGAAGCTTTCTTT
v_call: TRBV20-1; clone_size: .; j_call: TRBJ2-1; d_call: .; cdr3_aa: CSANGRDEQFF; cdr3_nt: TGCAGTGCGAACGGGCGGGATGAGCAGTTCTTC
v_call: TRBV7-3; clone_size: once; j_call: TRBJ2-7; d_call: TRBD1; cdr3_aa: CASSRDRGNYEQYF; cdr3_nt: TGTGCCAGCAGCAGAGACAGGGGGAACTACGAGCAGTACTTC
v_call: TRBV11-2; clone_size: .; j_call: TRBJ1-4; d_call: .; cdr3_aa: CASSLDRSEKLFF; cdr3_nt: TGTGCCAGCAGCTTAGATCGGTCTGAAAAACTGTTTTTT
v_call: TRBV2; clone_size: once; j_call: TRBJ1-6; d_call: TRBD1; cdr3_aa: CASSSTGGEGPSPLHF; cdr3_nt: TGTGCCAGCAGTTCTACAGGGGGCGAAGGTCCTTCACCCCTCCACTTT
v_call: TRBV9; clone_size: .; j_call: TRBJ1-4; d_call: .; cdr3_aa: CASSSYSGVNEKLFF; cdr3_nt: TGTGCCAGCAGCTCCTACTCTGGAGTGAATGAAAAACTGTTTTTT
v_call: TRBV9; clone_size: .; j_call: TRBJ1-2; d_call: .; cdr3_aa: CASSVEGIPAYGYTF; cdr3_nt: TGTGCCAGCAGCGTAGAGGGGATCCCGGCCTATGGCTACACCTTC
v_call: TRBV2; clone_size: .; j_call: TRBJ2-7; d_call: TRBD1; cdr3_aa: CATPGQVSYEQYF; cdr3_nt: TGTGCCACCCCGGGACAGGTTTCGTACGAGCAGTACTTC
v_call: TRBV9; clone_size: .; j_call: TRBJ1-1; d_call: TRBD1; cdr3_aa: CASSPRTGGDGNTEAFF; cdr3_nt: TGTGCCAGCAGCCCTCGGACAGGGGGCGATGGGAACACTGAAGCTTTCTTT
v_call: TRBV7-9; clone_size: .; j_call: TRBJ1-2; d_call: .; cdr3_aa: CASSFGQFYGYTF; cdr3_nt: TGTGCCAGCAGCTTCGGACAGTTCTATGGCTACACCTTC
v_call: TRBV30; clone_size: .; j_call: TRBJ2-1; d_call: .; cdr3_aa: CAWSVGAGKEQFF; cdr3_nt: TGTGCCTGGAGTGTAGGTGCGGGAAAAGAGCAGTTCTTC
v_call: TRBV20-1; clone_size: .; j_call: TRBJ2-7; d_call: TRBD1; cdr3_aa: CSASTGTAQYF; cdr3_nt: TGCAGTGCTTCCACCGGGACAGCTCAGTACTTC
v_call: TRBV19; clone_size: .; j_call: TRBJ2-1; d_call: .; cdr3_aa: CATQGTGLVNEQFF; cdr3_nt: TGTGCCACTCAGGGGACGGGCCTCGTTAATGAGCAGTTCTTC
v_call: TRBV9; clone_size: once; j_call: TRBJ1-5; d_call: .; cdr3_aa: CASSVSGGHQPQHF; cdr3_nt: TGTGCCAGCAGCGTATCGGGGGGACATCAGCCCCAGCATTTT
v_call: TRBV4-3; clone_size: .; j_call: TRBJ1-1; d_call: TRBD1; cdr3_aa: CASSQTGTGAAEAFF; cdr3_nt: TGCGCCAGCAGCCAAACCGGGACAGGGGCCGCTGAAGCTTTCTTT
v_call: TRBV19; clone_size: .; j_call: TRBJ2-1; d_call: TRBD1; cdr3_aa: CASSSGQGGGFEQFF; cdr3_nt: TGTGCCAGTAGTTCAGGACAGGGTGGGGGATTTGAGCAGTTCTTC
v_call: TRBV11-2; clone_size: .; j_call: TRBJ2-1; d_call: TRBD2; cdr3_aa: CASSPRLANEQFF; cdr3_nt: TGTGCCAGCAGCCCCCGACTAGCAAATGAGCAGTTCTTC
v_call: TRBV7-9; clone_size: .; j_call: TRBJ1-1; d_call: .; cdr3_aa: CASSLDMNTEAFF; cdr3_nt: TGTGCCAGCAGCCTCGACATGAACACTGAAGCTTTCTTT
v_call: TRBV5-1; clone_size: .; j_call: TRBJ1-6; d_call: .; cdr3_aa: CASSRRESSYNSPLHF; cdr3_nt: TGCGCCAGCAGCAGGAGGGAGAGCTCCTATAATTCACCCCTCCACTTT
v_call: TRBV19; clone_size: .; j_call: TRBJ1-2; d_call: .; cdr3_aa: CASSAGRGRGEHYGYTF; cdr3_nt: TGTGCCAGTAGTGCGGGTCGAGGCAGGGGTGAGCACTATGGCTACACCTTC
v_call: TRBV21-1; clone_size: few; j_call: TRBJ1-5; d_call: .; cdr3_aa: CASSKMKGGGGSQPQHF; cdr3_nt: TGTGCCAGCAGCAAAATGAAAGGTGGGGGGGGCAGTCAGCCCCAGCATTTT
v_call: TRBV11-2; clone_size: .; j_call: TRBJ2-1; d_call: TRBD2; cdr3_aa: CASSRLAGGLRTYNEQFF; cdr3_nt: TGTGCCAGCAGCCGACTAGCGGGGGGCCTCAGGACCTACAATGAGCAGTTCTTC
v_call: TRBV5-4; clone_size: .; j_call: TRBJ1-1; d_call: .; cdr3_aa: CASSRGGGEAFF; cdr3_nt: TGTGCCAGCAGCAGAGGAGGCGGGGAAGCTTTCTTT
v_call: TRBV6-5; clone_size: .; j_call: TRBJ2-7; d_call: TRBD1; cdr3_aa: CASSFRDRVSYEQYF; cdr3_nt: TGTGCCAGCAGTTTCCGGGACAGGGTATCCTACGAGCAGTACTTC
v_call: TRBV5-4; clone_size: .; j_call: TRBJ2-1; d_call: .; cdr3_aa: CASSPIFPGDEQFF; cdr3_nt: TGTGCCAGCAGTCCCATATTCCCAGGGGACGAGCAGTTCTTC
v_call: TRBV9; clone_size: .; j_call: TRBJ1-2; d_call: .; cdr3_aa: CASSAVGGYTF; cdr3_nt: TGTGCCAGCAGCGCCGTGGGGGGTTACACCTTC
v_call: TRBV2; clone_size: .; j_call: TRBJ2-2; d_call: .; cdr3_aa: CASTRAGELFF; cdr3_nt: TGTGCCAGCACCCGGGCCGGGGAGCTGTTTTTT
v_call: TRBV12-3/TRBV12-4; clone_size: .; j_call: TRBJ1-2; d_call: .; cdr3_aa: CASSLEGFLGYTF; cdr3_nt: TGTGCCAGCAGTTTAGAGGGGTTCTTGGGCTACACCTTC
v_call: TRBV6-6; clone_size: .; j_call: TRBJ1-5; d_call: TRBD1; cdr3_aa: CASSRFRDRGPQPQHF; cdr3_nt: TGTGCCAGCAGTCGATTCCGGGACAGGGGGCCGCAGCCCCAGCATTTT
v_call: TRBV21-1; clone_size: .; j_call: TRBJ2-7; d_call: .; cdr3_aa: CASSKGQGPPPSEQYF; cdr3_nt: TGTGCCAGCAGCAAAGGACAGGGACCTCCACCCAGCGAGCAGTACTTC
v_call: TRBV25-1; clone_size: .; j_call: TRBJ2-7; d_call: TRBD2; cdr3_aa: CASSDPWGGVPEQYF; cdr3_nt: TGTGCCAGCAGTGATCCTTGGGGGGGGGTACCCGAGCAGTACTTC
v_call: TRBV3-1/TRBV3-2; clone_size: few; j_call: TRBJ1-2; d_call: TRBD1; cdr3_aa: CASRLRQGRPPVGIYGYTF; cdr3_nt: TGTGCCAGCAGACTTAGACAGGGTCGACCTCCGGTAGGTATTTATGGCTACACCTTC
v_call: TRBV4-3; clone_size: .; j_call: TRBJ2-3; d_call: TRBD2; cdr3_aa: CASSPEHTSGGNAAQYF; cdr3_nt: TGCGCCAGCAGCCCCGAACACACTAGCGGGGGTAATGCCGCACAGTATTTT
v_call: TRBV6-5; clone_size: once; j_call: TRBJ1-2; d_call: TRBD1; cdr3_aa: CATHLGQGANGYTF; cdr3_nt: TGTGCCACACACTTGGGACAGGGGGCGAATGGCTACACCTTC
v_call: TRBV6-1; clone_size: .; j_call: TRBJ1-5; d_call: .; cdr3_aa: CASSDGQVNQPQHF; cdr3_nt: TGTGCCAGCAGTGATGGGCAGGTTAATCAGCCCCAGCATTTT
v_call: TRBV7-9; clone_size: .; j_call: TRBJ1-1; d_call: TRBD1; cdr3_aa: CASSLPDRAAFF; cdr3_nt: TGTGCCAGCAGCTTGCCGGACAGGGCCGCTTTCTTT
v_call: TRBV7-2; clone_size: .; j_call: TRBJ1-5; d_call: .; cdr3_aa: CASSLGGDNQPQHF; cdr3_nt: TGTGCCAGCAGCTTAGGCGGTGACAATCAGCCCCAGCATTTT
v_call: TRBV3-1/TRBV3-2; clone_size: .; j_call: TRBJ1-6; d_call: .; cdr3_aa: CASSQFTGTPLHF; cdr3_nt: TGTGCCAGCAGCCAATTCACAGGAACACCCCTCCACTTT
v_call: TRBV9; clone_size: .; j_call: TRBJ1-1; d_call: TRBD1; cdr3_aa: CASSVEGRGTPAGTEAFF; cdr3_nt: TGTGCCAGCAGCGTAGAGGGCAGGGGGACCCCCGCGGGCACTGAAGCTTTCTTT
v_call: TRBV27; clone_size: .; j_call: TRBJ2-1; d_call: TRBD2; cdr3_aa: CASSPIIRGVNEQFF; cdr3_nt: TGTGCCAGCAGTCCAATTATCCGGGGGGTCAATGAGCAGTTCTTC
v_call: TRBV30; clone_size: .; j_call: TRBJ1-2; d_call: .; cdr3_aa: CACPNWTLKNYGYTF; cdr3_nt: TGTGCCTGCCCGAATTGGACACTGAAGAACTATGGCTACACCTTC
v_call: TRBV5-1; clone_size: .; j_call: TRBJ1-2; d_call: .; cdr3_aa: CASSLARVLLIGYTF; cdr3_nt: TGCGCCAGCAGCTTGGCGAGGGTCCTCCTAATAGGCTACACCTTC
v_call: TRBV5-5; clone_size: .; j_call: TRBJ2-2; d_call: .; cdr3_aa: CASSTGSRVGSGELFF; cdr3_nt: TGTGCCAGCAGTACAGGGAGCAGGGTAGGGTCCGGGGAGCTGTTTTTT
v_call: TRBV19; clone_size: .; j_call: TRBJ1-5; d_call: .; cdr3_aa: CASKDQEPQHF; cdr3_nt: TGTGCCAGTAAGGATCAGGAGCCCCAGCATTTT
v_call: TRBV18; clone_size: .; j_call: TRBJ2-7; d_call: .; cdr3_aa: CASSPDGQGRQYF; cdr3_nt: TGTGCCAGCTCACCAGACGGGCAGGGCCGGCAGTACTTC
v_call: TRBV3-1/TRBV3-2; clone_size: .; j_call: TRBJ2-1; d_call: TRBD2; cdr3_aa: CASSPPVGGANEQFF; cdr3_nt: TGTGCCAGCAGCCCGCCGGTCGGGGGGGCCAATGAGCAGTTCTTC
v_call: TRBV7-3; clone_size: .; j_call: TRBJ1-2; d_call: .; cdr3_aa: CASSPQGGGYTF; cdr3_nt: TGTGCCAGCAGCCCGCAGGGCGGCGGCTACACCTTC
v_call: TRBV7-9; clone_size: .; j_call: TRBJ2-7; d_call: .; cdr3_aa: CASTVGAAAYEQYF; cdr3_nt: TGTGCCAGCACCGTGGGGGCGGCAGCCTACGAGCAGTACTTC
v_call: TRBV5-1; clone_size: .; j_call: TRBJ2-3; d_call: TRBD1; cdr3_aa: CASTSRAGQGADTQYF; cdr3_nt: TGCGCCAGCACGTCTAGGGCGGGACAGGGGGCAGATACGCAGTATTTT
v_call: TRBV29-1; clone_size: .; j_call: TRBJ1-1; d_call: TRBD1; cdr3_aa: CSVYNPGQGARAFF; cdr3_nt: TGCAGCGTTTACAACCCGGGACAGGGGGCTCGGGCTTTCTTT
v_call: TRBV30; clone_size: .; j_call: TRBJ1-6; d_call: .; cdr3_aa: CAWTRENNSPLHF; cdr3_nt: TGTGCCTGGACACGGGAAAATAATTCACCCCTCCACTTT